This TCR beta chain was captured by sequencing in a study of CD8 T cells in ankylosing spondylitis. Whole-study findings and limits: Certain motif variants had earlier appeared in reactive arthritis synovial fluid and blood. Disease-linked clones were reportedly significantly enriched in matched ankylosing spondylitis synovial fluid.

V was pared by 6 bases and J by 1 base, with 18 bases between. Germline V gene data show CDR1 as MGHRA and CDR2 as YSYEKL. The CDR3 length is 16 residues. Quantitative 5'-RACE with molecular barcodes produced the TCR beta libraries. In TCRdb, the 5' RACE reads were re-called with MiXCR into one record per CDR3 protein. The sample lists some 130,000 distinct CDR3 sequences, around 6.6% occurring once. The table lists this clonotype with many counts. Its matching antigen is unknown. The sequence was obtained from a female donor with ankylosing spondylitis or in good health (not recorded which). What was sequenced was blood, either unsorted or a sorted T cell fraction (not recorded which). This chain uses TRBV4-1 with TRBJ1-2; D possibly corresponds to TRBD1 (5 bases). CDR3 sequence (DNA): TGCGCCAGCAGTCAAAAGGGACGGGCAAATAACTATGGCTACACCTTC. It is translated as CASSQKGRANNYGYTF.